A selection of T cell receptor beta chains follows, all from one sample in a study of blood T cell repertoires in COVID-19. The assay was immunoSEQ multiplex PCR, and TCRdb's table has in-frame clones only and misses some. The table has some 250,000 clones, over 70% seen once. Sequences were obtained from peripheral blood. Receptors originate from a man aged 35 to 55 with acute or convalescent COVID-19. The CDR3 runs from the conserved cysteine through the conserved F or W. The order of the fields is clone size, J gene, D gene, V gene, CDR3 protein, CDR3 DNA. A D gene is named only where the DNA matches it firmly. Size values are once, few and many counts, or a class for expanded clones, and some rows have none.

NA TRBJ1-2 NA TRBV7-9 CASSLGISVQVAGYTF TGTGCCAGCAGCTTAGGAATTTCCGTCCAGGTCGCCGGCTACACCTTC
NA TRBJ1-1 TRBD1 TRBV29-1 CSVETGGGGEAFF TGCAGCGTTGAAACAGGGGGCGGCGGTGAAGCTTTCTTT
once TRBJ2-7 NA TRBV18 CASSPLGISADEQYF TGTGCCAGCTCACCCCTCGGAATTAGCGCAGACGAGCAGTACTTC
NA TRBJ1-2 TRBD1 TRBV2 CASSLQGVGGYGYTF TGTGCCAGCAGTTTACAGGGGGTCGGAGGATATGGCTACACCTTC
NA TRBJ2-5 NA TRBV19 CASSIDLSGETQYF TGTGCCAGTAGTATAGATCTGAGCGGAGAGACCCAGTACTTC
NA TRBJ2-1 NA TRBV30 CAWSVEGNEQFF TGTGCCTGGAGTGTCGAGGGCAATGAACAGTTCTTC
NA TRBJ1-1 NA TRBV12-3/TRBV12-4 CASSQGPAEAFF TGTGCCAGCAGCCAGGGTCCCGCTGAAGCTTTCTTT
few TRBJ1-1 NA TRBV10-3 CAISERGSTEAFF TGTGCCATCAGTGAGAGGGGTTCCACTGAAGCTTTCTTT
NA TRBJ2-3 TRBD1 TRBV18 CASSPNTGEDTQYF TGTGCCAGCTCACCAAATACAGGGGAAGATACGCAGTATTTT
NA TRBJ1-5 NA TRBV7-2 CASSLAQRQPQHF TGTGCCAGCAGCTTAGCGCAGAGGCAGCCCCAGCATTTT
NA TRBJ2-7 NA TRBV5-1 CASSLAVQTYEQYF TGCGCCAGCAGCTTGGCCGTACAGACCTACGAGCAGTACTTC
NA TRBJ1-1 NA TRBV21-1 CASSGGQGGVKPAFF TGTGCCAGCAGCGGAGGACAGGGGGGAGTGAAACCAGCTTTCTTT
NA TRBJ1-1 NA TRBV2 CASVGGLNTEAFF TGTGCCTCGGTCGGAGGGTTGAACACTGAAGCTTTCTTT
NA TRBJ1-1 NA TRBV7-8 CASSLVQRGNTEAFF TGTGCCAGCAGCTTAGTCCAACGAGGAAACACTGAAGCTTTCTTT
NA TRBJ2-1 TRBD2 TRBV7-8 CASRFLAGGWGEQFF TGTGCCAGCAGATTTCTAGCGGGAGGATGGGGTGAGCAGTTCTTC
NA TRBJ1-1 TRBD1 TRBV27 CASSFIGGSEAFF TGTGCCAGCAGTTTCATAGGGGGCAGTGAAGCTTTCTTT
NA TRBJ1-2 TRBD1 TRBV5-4 CASSLAATGESGYTF TGTGCCAGCAGCTTGGCCGCGACAGGGGAGTCTGGCTACACCTTC
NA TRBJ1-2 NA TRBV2 CASSFYRESVYGYTF TGTGCCAGCAGCTTCTACAGGGAGTCCGTCTATGGCTACACCTTC
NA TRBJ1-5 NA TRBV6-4 CASSVDSSGNQPQHF TGTGCCAGCAGTGTGGACAGTTCGGGCAATCAGCCCCAGCATTTT
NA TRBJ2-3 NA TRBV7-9 CASSPYRDTRGTDTQYF TGTGCCAGCAGCCCGTACCGGGACACGAGAGGCACAGATACGCAGTATTTT
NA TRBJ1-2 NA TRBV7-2 CASSPDGSRGGYTF TGTGCCAGCAGCCCCGACGGGTCCCGAGGCGGCTACACCTTC
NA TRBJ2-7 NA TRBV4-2 CASSQRKGSYEQYF TGTGCCAGCAGCCAAAGGAAGGGGTCCTACGAGCAGTACTTC
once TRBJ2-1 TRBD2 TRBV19 CASSSATSGGYNEQFF TGTGCCAGTAGTTCCGCGACTAGCGGGGGGTACAATGAGCAGTTCTTC
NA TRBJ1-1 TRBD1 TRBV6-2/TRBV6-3 CASSSDRENTEAFF TGTGCCAGCAGTTCCGACAGGGAGAACACTGAAGCTTTCTTT
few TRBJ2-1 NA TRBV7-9 CASSYGQMQFF TGTGCCAGCAGCTACGGACAGATGCAGTTCTTC
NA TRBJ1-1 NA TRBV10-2 CASSPREAEAFF TGCGCCAGCAGCCCCCGGGAGGCTGAAGCTTTCTTT
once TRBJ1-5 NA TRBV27 CASSFIRNQPQHF TGTGCCAGCAGTTTTATTCGGAATCAGCCCCAGCATTTT
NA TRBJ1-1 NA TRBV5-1 CASSLGSRKTEAFF TGCGCCAGCAGCTTAGGGAGCCGAAAGACTGAAGCTTTCTTT
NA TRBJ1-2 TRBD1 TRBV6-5 CASSYTGGPRDGYTF TGTGCCAGCAGTTACACAGGGGGCCCCCGGGATGGCTACACCTTC
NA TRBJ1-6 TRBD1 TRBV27 CASSLGTGGYNSPLHF TGTGCCAGCAGTTTGGGGACAGGGGGCTATAATTCACCCCTCCACTTT
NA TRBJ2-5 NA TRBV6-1 CASSEAGMAETQYF TGTGCCAGCAGTGAGGCAGGGATGGCGGAGACCCAGTACTTC
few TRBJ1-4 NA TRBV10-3 CAIKGATNEKLFF TGTGCCATCAAAGGGGCAACTAATGAAAAACTGTTTTTT
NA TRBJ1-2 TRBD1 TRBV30 CAWRSSGQGLANYGYTF TGTGCCTGGAGGTCCTCGGGACAGGGTTTAGCTAACTATGGCTACACCTTC
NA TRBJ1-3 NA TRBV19 CASSIDLSGYAGNTIYF TGTGCCAGTAGTATAGATCTATCCGGGTATGCTGGAAACACCATATATTTT
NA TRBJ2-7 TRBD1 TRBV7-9 CASSFRDRSSEQYF TGTGCCAGCAGTTTTCGGGACAGGAGTTCCGAGCAGTACTTC
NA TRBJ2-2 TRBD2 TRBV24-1 CATSGREGSGELFF TGTGCCACCAGTGGGCGGGAGGGATCCGGGGAGCTGTTTTTT
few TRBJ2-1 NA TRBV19 CASSIAGNEQFF TGTGCCAGTAGTATTGCAGGGAATGAGCAGTTCTTC
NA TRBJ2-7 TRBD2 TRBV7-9 CASSISGTSGREDEQYF TGTGCCAGCAGCATTTCCGGGACTAGCGGGAGGGAGGACGAGCAGTACTTC
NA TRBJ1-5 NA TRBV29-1 CSTGSVGGQPQHF TGCAGCACAGGTTCCGTAGGTGGACAGCCCCAGCATTTT
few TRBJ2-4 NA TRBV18 CASSPPRVGAKNIQYF TGTGCCAGCTCACCACCTCGGGTTGGAGCCAAAAACATTCAGTACTTC
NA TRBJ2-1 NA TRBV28 CASSFPQGNEQFF TGTGCCAGCAGTTTCCCCCAGGGGAATGAGCAGTTCTTC
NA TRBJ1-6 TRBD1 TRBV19 CASSTSTDRRPLHF TGTGCCAGTAGTACCTCCACGGACAGGCGACCCCTCCACTTT
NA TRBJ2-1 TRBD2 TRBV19 CASKAGGSYNEQFF TGTGCCAGTAAAGCGGGAGGATCCTACAATGAGCAGTTCTTC
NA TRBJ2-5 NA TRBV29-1 CSVEPVKETQYF TGCAGCGTTGAACCCGTAAAAGAGACCCAGTACTTC
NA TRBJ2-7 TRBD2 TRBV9 CASSVGRGLAGEYEQYF TGTGCCAGCAGCGTAGGGAGGGGACTAGCGGGAGAATACGAGCAGTACTTC
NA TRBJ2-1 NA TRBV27 CASSLAGFDEQFF TGTGCCAGCAGTTTAGCGGGGTTCGATGAGCAGTTCTTC
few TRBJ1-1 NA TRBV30 CAWSVQEGTEAFF TGTGCCTGGAGTGTGCAGGAGGGGACTGAAGCTTTCTTT
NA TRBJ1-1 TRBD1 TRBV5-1 CASSPDREVNTEAFF TGCGCCAGCAGCCCCGACAGGGAGGTGAACACTGAAGCTTTCTTT
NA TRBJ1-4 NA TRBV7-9 CASSATGFSGEKLFF TGTGCCAGCAGCGCAACAGGGTTTTCGGGTGAAAAACTGTTTTTT
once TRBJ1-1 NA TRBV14 CASSHTGTRNTEAFF TGTGCCAGCAGTCATACCGGGACAAGGAACACTGAAGCTTTCTTT
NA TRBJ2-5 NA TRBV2 CARSRTGPLSETQYF TGTGCCAGAAGCCGTACAGGGCCCCTATCAGAGACCCAGTACTTC
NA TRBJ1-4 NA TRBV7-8 CASSLWRSNEKLFF TGTGCCAGCAGCTTGTGGAGATCTAATGAAAAACTGTTTTTT
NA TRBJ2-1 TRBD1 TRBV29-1 CSVGTGIGEQFF TGCAGCGTTGGGACAGGGATCGGTGAGCAGTTCTTC
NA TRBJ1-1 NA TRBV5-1 CASSLGVLGEGTEAFF TGCGCCAGCAGCTTGGGTGTTCTGGGGGAGGGCACTGAAGCTTTCTTT
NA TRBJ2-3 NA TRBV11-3 CASSLDSQAASQYF TGTGCCAGCAGCTTAGATTCCCAAGCGGCAAGCCAGTATTTT